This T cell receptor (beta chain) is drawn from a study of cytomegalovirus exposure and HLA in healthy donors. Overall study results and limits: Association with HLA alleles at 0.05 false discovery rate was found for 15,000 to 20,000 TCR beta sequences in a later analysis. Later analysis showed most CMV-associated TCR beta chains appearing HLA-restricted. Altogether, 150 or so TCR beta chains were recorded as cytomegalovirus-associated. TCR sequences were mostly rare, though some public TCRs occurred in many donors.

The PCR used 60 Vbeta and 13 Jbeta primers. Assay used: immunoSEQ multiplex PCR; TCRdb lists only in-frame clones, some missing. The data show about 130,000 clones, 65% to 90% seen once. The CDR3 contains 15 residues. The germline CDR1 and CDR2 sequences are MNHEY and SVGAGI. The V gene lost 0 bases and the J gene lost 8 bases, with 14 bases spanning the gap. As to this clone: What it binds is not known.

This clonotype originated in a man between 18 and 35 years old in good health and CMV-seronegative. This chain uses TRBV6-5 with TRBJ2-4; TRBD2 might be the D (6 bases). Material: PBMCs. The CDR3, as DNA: TGTGCCAGCAGTTACTCGACGGGGGTGGAGGACATTCAGTACTTC. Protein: CASSYSTGVEDIQYF.